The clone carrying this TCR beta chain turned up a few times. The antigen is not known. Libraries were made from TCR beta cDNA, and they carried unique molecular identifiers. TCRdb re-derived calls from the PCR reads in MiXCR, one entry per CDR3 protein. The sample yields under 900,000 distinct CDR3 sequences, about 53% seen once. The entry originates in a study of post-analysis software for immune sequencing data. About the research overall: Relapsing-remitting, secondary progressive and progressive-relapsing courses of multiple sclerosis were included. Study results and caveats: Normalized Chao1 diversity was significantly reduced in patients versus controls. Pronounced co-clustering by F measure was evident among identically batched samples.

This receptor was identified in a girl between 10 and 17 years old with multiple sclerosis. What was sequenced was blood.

CDR3 in DNA: TGCAGTGCTAGACCGGCCCACCTCTTCGGCTACACCTTC. It codes for CSARPAHLFGYTF. This chain joins TRBV20-1 and TRBJ1-2; D not resolved. Germline V gene data show CDR1 as DFQATT and CDR2 as SNEGSKA (reference sequence). The germline V and J ends were trimmed by 2 bases and 8 bases, with 15 bases remaining between them. The CDR3 sequence is 13 residues long.